These T cell receptor beta chains were read from a single sample in a study of blood T cell repertoires in COVID-19. Libraries were prepared by immunoSEQ multiplex PCR; TCRdb keeps only in-frame clonotypes and omits some of them. In the table there are roughly 200,000 clones, about 85% of which are singletons. The sample was peripheral blood. The receptors originated from a man in his fifties or sixties with active or convalescent COVID-19. The CDR3 runs from the conserved cysteine through the conserved F or W. The order of the fields is V gene, J gene, clone size, D gene, CDR3 DNA, CDR3 protein. D genes are given only for firm matches. Rows may omit the clone size; those that give it use once, few, many or a size class.

V gene: TRBV5-4; J gene: TRBJ2-7; clone size: .; D gene: TRBD1; CDR3 DNA: TGTGCCAGCAGCTCACCGGACAGGGGGAGCGAGCAGTACTTC; CDR3 protein: CASSSPDRGSEQYF
V gene: TRBV18; J gene: TRBJ2-5; clone size: few; D gene: .; CDR3 DNA: TGTGCCAGCTCACCACCGGGGAGGATCTTAATCCAGACCCAGTACTTC; CDR3 protein: CASSPPGRILIQTQYF
V gene: TRBV24-1; J gene: TRBJ2-3; clone size: .; D gene: TRBD1; CDR3 DNA: TGTGCCACCAGTCGGACAGGGGGCTTATCAGATACGCAGTATTTT; CDR3 protein: CATSRTGGLSDTQYF
V gene: TRBV6-5; J gene: TRBJ1-1; clone size: .; D gene: .; CDR3 DNA: TGTGCCAGTCGACGATTTCTTACAGGGAACACTGAAGCTTTCTTT; CDR3 protein: CASRRFLTGNTEAFF
V gene: TRBV7-6; J gene: TRBJ2-1; clone size: .; D gene: TRBD1; CDR3 DNA: TGTGCCAGCAGCTTAGGGACAGGGATTGCTGAGCAGTTCTTC; CDR3 protein: CASSLGTGIAEQFF
V gene: TRBV5-1; J gene: TRBJ1-1; clone size: .; D gene: TRBD1; CDR3 DNA: TGCGCCAGCACCACCGGACAGGGGGACGGAACTGAAGCTTTCTTT; CDR3 protein: CASTTGQGDGTEAFF
V gene: TRBV19; J gene: TRBJ1-1; clone size: .; D gene: TRBD1; CDR3 DNA: TGTGCCAGTAAAGGGACAGGGACGACTGAAGCTTTCTTT; CDR3 protein: CASKGTGTTEAFF
V gene: TRBV4-2; J gene: TRBJ1-2; clone size: .; D gene: .; CDR3 DNA: TGTGCCAGCAGCTTCCGGAGTGCGGATGGCTACACCTTC; CDR3 protein: CASSFRSADGYTF
V gene: TRBV5-1; J gene: TRBJ1-2; clone size: once; D gene: TRBD1; CDR3 DNA: TGCGCCAGCAGCTCAGGACAGGGAAACTATGGCTACACCTTC; CDR3 protein: CASSSGQGNYGYTF
V gene: TRBV7-2; J gene: TRBJ2-7; clone size: .; D gene: TRBD2; CDR3 DNA: TGTGCCAGCAGCTGGACTAGCGGGGGCTCCTACGAGCAGTACTTC; CDR3 protein: CASSWTSGGSYEQYF
V gene: TRBV5-1; J gene: TRBJ2-3; clone size: .; D gene: .; CDR3 DNA: TGCGCCAGCACACCCAGGGGCCCTAGCACAGATACGCAGTATTTT; CDR3 protein: CASTPRGPSTDTQYF
V gene: TRBV10-3; J gene: TRBJ1-2; clone size: once; D gene: .; CDR3 DNA: TGTGCCATCAGTGAGCAGACAGCCATTTATGGCTACACCTTC; CDR3 protein: CAISEQTAIYGYTF
V gene: TRBV3-1/TRBV3-2; J gene: TRBJ2-3; clone size: .; D gene: TRBD2; CDR3 DNA: TGTGCCAGCAGCCAAGGTAGCGGGGGCTCAGATACGCAGTATTTT; CDR3 protein: CASSQGSGGSDTQYF
V gene: TRBV10-2; J gene: TRBJ2-3; clone size: .; D gene: TRBD1; CDR3 DNA: TGCGCCAGCAGTGAGTCGAGGGGGCGAGATACGCAGTATTTT; CDR3 protein: CASSESRGRDTQYF
V gene: TRBV4-2; J gene: TRBJ1-6; clone size: few; D gene: TRBD1; CDR3 DNA: TGTGCCAGCAGCCAAGTAGGCCAGGGGGCTGATTCACCCCTCCACTTT; CDR3 protein: CASSQVGQGADSPLHF
V gene: TRBV2; J gene: TRBJ1-5; clone size: few; D gene: TRBD1; CDR3 DNA: TGTGCCAGCAGGTACGACAGGGTCGGGCAGCCCCAGCATTTT; CDR3 protein: CASRYDRVGQPQHF
V gene: TRBV3-1/TRBV3-2; J gene: TRBJ1-5; clone size: .; D gene: TRBD1; CDR3 DNA: TGTGCCAGCAGCCCCAGGGGGCGACAGCCCCAGCATTTT; CDR3 protein: CASSPRGRQPQHF
V gene: TRBV4-1; J gene: TRBJ2-5; clone size: .; D gene: TRBD1; CDR3 DNA: TGCGCCAGCAGCCAAGAGGGACAGGGGAAGACCCAGTACTTC; CDR3 protein: CASSQEGQGKTQYF
V gene: TRBV6-2/TRBV6-3; J gene: TRBJ2-3; clone size: .; D gene: TRBD2; CDR3 DNA: TGTGCCAGCAGTTCGTGGACTAGCGGGGGTTGGAGCACAGATACGCAGTATTTT; CDR3 protein: CASSSWTSGGWSTDTQYF
V gene: TRBV19; J gene: TRBJ2-1; clone size: once; D gene: .; CDR3 DNA: TGTGCCAGTAGTACACAGGGAACTCTTTACAATGAGCAGTTCTTC; CDR3 protein: CASSTQGTLYNEQFF
V gene: TRBV6-5; J gene: TRBJ1-1; clone size: .; D gene: .; CDR3 DNA: TGTGCCAGCAGTTACGGGTGGGGGGAGTCCACTGAAGCTTTCTTT; CDR3 protein: CASSYGWGESTEAFF
V gene: TRBV6-4; J gene: TRBJ2-3; clone size: .; D gene: .; CDR3 DNA: TGTGCCAGCAGTGTAACGGGGAGCACAGATACGCAGTATTTT; CDR3 protein: CASSVTGSTDTQYF
V gene: TRBV7-3; J gene: TRBJ2-1; clone size: .; D gene: TRBD2; CDR3 DNA: TGTGCCAGCAGCTTAACGGGCCGGGGGGCCTACAATGAGCAGTTCTTC; CDR3 protein: CASSLTGRGAYNEQFF
V gene: TRBV12-5; J gene: TRBJ2-1; clone size: few; D gene: TRBD1; CDR3 DNA: TGTGCTAGTGGTTCCCCAACAGGGGGCGCCGAGGGTGAGCAGTTCTTC; CDR3 protein: CASGSPTGGAEGEQFF
V gene: TRBV5-4; J gene: TRBJ1-1; clone size: .; D gene: TRBD1; CDR3 DNA: TGTGCCAGCAGCTTTACCCCGGGACAGAAAATGAACACTGAAGCTTTCTTT; CDR3 protein: CASSFTPGQKMNTEAFF
V gene: TRBV9; J gene: TRBJ2-3; clone size: few; D gene: TRBD1; CDR3 DNA: TGTGCCAGCAGCGTAGCCGGGACAGGAGGGCATACGCAGTATTTT; CDR3 protein: CASSVAGTGGHTQYF
V gene: TRBV10-3; J gene: TRBJ2-3; clone size: .; D gene: TRBD2; CDR3 DNA: TGTGCCATCAGTGAGCGGACTAGCGGGGGGGATACGCAGTATTTT; CDR3 protein: CAISERTSGGDTQYF
V gene: TRBV5-8; J gene: TRBJ1-6; clone size: .; D gene: .; CDR3 DNA: TGTGCCAGCAGCCCGGTTCGCTCCTATAATTCACCCCTCCACTTT; CDR3 protein: CASSPVRSYNSPLHF
V gene: TRBV2; J gene: TRBJ2-3; clone size: .; D gene: TRBD2; CDR3 DNA: TGTGCCAGCAGGGGAGGGGTGAGCTCAGATACGCAGTATTTT; CDR3 protein: CASRGGVSSDTQYF
V gene: TRBV20-1; J gene: TRBJ2-7; clone size: .; D gene: .; CDR3 DNA: TGCAGTGCGAATCTATTTTACGAGCAGTACTTC; CDR3 protein: CSANLFYEQYF
V gene: TRBV5-5; J gene: TRBJ2-7; clone size: .; D gene: .; CDR3 DNA: TGTGCCAGCAGCTTGAGACGAACAGGGAACGCCTACGAGCAGTACTTC; CDR3 protein: CASSLRRTGNAYEQYF
V gene: TRBV10-2; J gene: TRBJ1-2; clone size: .; D gene: TRBD1; CDR3 DNA: TGCGCCAGCAGGGGGGGACAGGAGCTGCTTAGAGATGGCTACACCTTC; CDR3 protein: CASRGGQELLRDGYTF
V gene: TRBV6-5; J gene: TRBJ1-2; clone size: once; D gene: .; CDR3 DNA: TGTGCCAGCAGTCAGGGATATGGTGGCTACACCTTC; CDR3 protein: CASSQGYGGYTF
V gene: TRBV4-2; J gene: TRBJ2-7; clone size: .; D gene: .; CDR3 DNA: TGTGCCAGCAGCCACGGGGGCTCCGGGACAGCAGTAGGCGAGCAGTACTTC; CDR3 protein: CASSHGGSGTAVGEQYF
V gene: TRBV3-1/TRBV3-2; J gene: TRBJ1-4; clone size: .; D gene: .; CDR3 DNA: TGTGCCAGCAGCGTCAACCCTAGGGGAAAACTGTTTTTT; CDR3 protein: CASSVNPRGKLFF
V gene: TRBV14; J gene: TRBJ1-5; clone size: .; D gene: .; CDR3 DNA: TGTGCCAGCAGTCTTAATCAGCCCCAGCATTTT; CDR3 protein: CASSLNQPQHF
V gene: TRBV21-1; J gene: TRBJ1-1; clone size: .; D gene: .; CDR3 DNA: TGTGCCAGCAGCAAAAGTGATAGGGGGTTGAGAAAGGACACTGAAGCTTTCTTT; CDR3 protein: CASSKSDRGLRKDTEAFF
V gene: TRBV18; J gene: TRBJ2-1; clone size: few; D gene: TRBD2; CDR3 DNA: TGTGCCAGCTCACCGGGACTAGCGGGGTCGGGCGAGCAGTTCTTC; CDR3 protein: CASSPGLAGSGEQFF
V gene: TRBV2; J gene: TRBJ1-5; clone size: .; D gene: .; CDR3 DNA: TGTGCCAGCAGTGAAGTAGGGGACCGGGAGCAGCCCCAGCATTTT; CDR3 protein: CASSEVGDREQPQHF
V gene: TRBV30; J gene: TRBJ2-1; clone size: .; D gene: TRBD1; CDR3 DNA: TGTGCCTGGCTGACAGGGGATGAGCAGTTCTTC; CDR3 protein: CAWLTGDEQFF
V gene: TRBV7-6; J gene: TRBJ2-3; clone size: .; D gene: TRBD2; CDR3 DNA: TGTGCCAGCAGCAAACGGACTAGCGGGGGGTATCTCACAGATACGCAGTATTTT; CDR3 protein: CASSKRTSGGYLTDTQYF
V gene: TRBV19; J gene: TRBJ1-5; clone size: .; D gene: .; CDR3 DNA: TGTGCCAGTAGTATTCTCGGGGTAACTCAGCCCCAGCATTTT; CDR3 protein: CASSILGVTQPQHF
V gene: TRBV6-5; J gene: TRBJ1-5; clone size: once; D gene: .; CDR3 DNA: TGTGCCAGCAGTTCCGGGGGAGTACCCAGGAATCAGCCCCAGCATTTT; CDR3 protein: CASSSGGVPRNQPQHF
V gene: TRBV5-1; J gene: TRBJ2-2; clone size: .; D gene: TRBD1; CDR3 DNA: TGCGCCAGCAGCCGGGGACAGGTTAGCACCGGGGAGCTGTTTTTT; CDR3 protein: CASSRGQVSTGELFF
V gene: TRBV2; J gene: TRBJ2-2; clone size: .; D gene: TRBD2; CDR3 DNA: TGTGCCAGCAGTCGGACTAGCGGGGGCGGGGAGCTGTTTTTT; CDR3 protein: CASSRTSGGGELFF
V gene: TRBV5-5; J gene: TRBJ1-1; clone size: .; D gene: TRBD1; CDR3 DNA: TGTGCCAGCAGCTTGGGGTCGGCAGGGGGCTTAGATACTGAAGCTTTCTTT; CDR3 protein: CASSLGSAGGLDTEAFF
V gene: TRBV5-1; J gene: TRBJ1-2; clone size: .; D gene: TRBD1; CDR3 DNA: TGCGCCAGCAGCACCCGGGACAGGGAAGTTGGCTACACCTTC; CDR3 protein: CASSTRDREVGYTF
V gene: TRBV3-1/TRBV3-2; J gene: TRBJ2-2; clone size: .; D gene: .; CDR3 DNA: TGTGCCAGCAGCCAACGCGGGGTGAACACCGGGGAGCTGTTTTTT; CDR3 protein: CASSQRGVNTGELFF
V gene: TRBV4-2; J gene: TRBJ2-7; clone size: .; D gene: TRBD1; CDR3 DNA: TGTGCCAGCAGCCTCGGACAGGGAATCGACGAGCAGTACTTC; CDR3 protein: CASSLGQGIDEQYF
V gene: TRBV19; J gene: TRBJ1-3; clone size: .; D gene: .; CDR3 DNA: TGTGCCATTCAGGCAAACCCACCTGGAAACACCATATATTTT; CDR3 protein: CAIQANPPGNTIYF
V gene: TRBV2; J gene: TRBJ1-1; clone size: .; D gene: TRBD1; CDR3 DNA: TGTGCCAGCAGTGGACAGGGTGGGAACACTGAAGCTTTCTTT; CDR3 protein: CASSGQGGNTEAFF
V gene: TRBV5-4; J gene: TRBJ2-7; clone size: .; D gene: TRBD2; CDR3 DNA: TGTGCCAGCAGCTTGGCGGGGGGGCCGAGAGAGCAGTACTTC; CDR3 protein: CASSLAGGPREQYF
V gene: TRBV11-2; J gene: TRBJ2-3; clone size: .; D gene: .; CDR3 DNA: TGTGCCAGCAGCCCTGGGAGGTGGGATACGCAGTATTTT; CDR3 protein: CASSPGRWDTQYF